Included here is one T cell receptor (beta chain) sequence, with context. What it recognizes is unknown. This entry is derived from a study of T cells after yellow fever vaccination. Study conclusions and caveats: Though weaker, the secondary response peaked faster, on day 5 versus 15. High-abundance clonotypes from the bulk population could contaminate FACS-sorted repertoires. Primary-vaccination clones mostly resurfaced post-booster (approximately 96% CD4, approximately 89% CD8).

Production of TCR cDNA was by 5'RACE template switching, which also added a universal primer site and UMIs. TCRdb processed the 5' RACE reads anew with MiXCR; each CDR3 protein has one entry. The repertoire holds a few hundred thousand distinct CDR3 sequences, with about 7% as singletons. The CDR3 consists of 15 residues. Trimming cost V 4 bases and J 1 base, with 13 bases left between them. Looked up from germline, CDR1 is MNHEY and CDR2 is SVGEGT. The input for sequencing was CD4+ T cells sorted from PBMCs, taken on the day of the yellow fever booster vaccination. V gene TRBV6-2 or TRBV6-3 combines with J gene TRBJ1-1; D perhaps matches TRBD1 (6 bases). The receptor comes from a man between 25 and 39 years old who received the YFV17D yellow fever vaccine. The CDR3 is CASSFAGAPNTEAFF. CDR3 DNA sequence: TGTGCCAGCAGTTTTGCAGGGGCACCGAACACTGAAGCTTTCTTT.